A single sample is the source of the 29 T cell receptor beta chains below, sequenced in a study of cytomegalovirus exposure and HLA in healthy donors. This PCR relied on a set of 60 Vbeta primers and 13 Jbeta primers. TCRdb keeps only in-frame clones here, not all; method: immunoSEQ multiplex PCR. The sample includes over 150,000 clones, over 70% seen only once; the top ten take around 1.6%. Sequenced sample: PBMCs. The receptor set was obtained from a woman aged 18-29 years in good health and CMV-seronegative.

The chain joins TRBV7-9 to TRBJ2-5; 7 nucleotides line up with TRBD1. Germline V gives CDR1 SEHNR, CDR2 FQNEAQ (reference sequence). The CDR3 spans 15 residues. The J segment lost 4 bases and the V segment lost 0 bases, leaving 5 bases of the junction unmatched. The CDR3 sequence: CASSLARDRVETQYF. The DNA for the CDR3 is TGTGCCAGCAGCTTAGCCCGGGACAGAGTAGAGACCCAGTACTTC.

In this sample, this clone turned up once. This chain uses TRBV7-9 with TRBJ2-7; 10 positions agree with TRBD1. J lost 1 base, V lost 6 bases, and 9 bases had no gene match. The CDR3 spans 16 residues. Germline V gene data show CDR1 as SEHNR and CDR2 as FQNEAQ (reference sequence). The CDR3 coding sequence is TGTGCCAGCAGTCCATTGGGGACAGGGGCTTCCTACGAGCAGTACTTC. This encodes CASSPLGTGASYEQYF. The whole variable domain, remainder taken from reference TRBV7-9 and TRBJ2-7, is DTGVSQNPRHKITKRGQNVTFRCDPISEHNRLYWYRQTLGQGPEFLTYFQNEAQLEKSRLLSDRFSAERPKGSFSTLEIQRTEQGDSAMYLCASSPLGTGASYEQYFGPGTRLTVT.

The rearrangement links TRBV4-1 to TRBJ1-5; D is unresolved. V shed 0 bases and J shed 4 bases, with 10 bases lying between them. This CDR3 has 15 amino acids. Per the germline V gene, CDR1 is MGHRA and CDR2 is YSYEKL. CDR3 sequence reads: CASSQDPGVNQPQHF. The CDR3 DNA sequence: TGCGCCAGCAGCCAAGATCCCGGGGTGAATCAGCCCCAGCATTTT.

In this sample, this clone turned up once. The V call is TRBV14, the J call TRBJ2-5, with D uncertain. The CDR3 contains 13 residues. V lost 5 bases and J 5 bases, leaving 12 bases between the germline ends. The germline gives CDR1 SGHDN, CDR2 FVKESK. The CDR3 DNA follows: TGTGCCAGCAGCACGACGGGTGGCGAGACCCAGTACTTC. It encodes CASSTTGGETQYF.

This chain uses TRBV10-1 with TRBJ2-1, with unresolved D. The V gene lost 4 bases and the J gene lost 9 bases, with 7 bases spanning the gap. The CDR3 is made up of 11 amino acids. Germline values: CDR1 WNHNN, CDR2 SYGVQD (reference sequence). CDR3: CASSGQSEQFF. Here the CDR3 DNA reads TGCGCCAGCAGTGGACAAAGTGAGCAGTTCTTC.

The chain recombines TRBV7-8 with TRBJ2-1; 14 positions agree with TRBD2. Looked up from germline, CDR1 is SGHVS and CDR2 is FQNEAQ. The CDR3 extends over 18 amino acids. V lost 7 bases to trimming and J lost 4 bases; unmatched junction nucleotides: 12. The CDR3 region has the DNA TGTGCCAGCACCCCGACTAGCGGGGGGGCCGTCGCATACAATGAGCAGTTCTTC. It specifies CASTPTSGGAVAYNEQFF.

The chain couples TRBV18 to TRBJ1-1; 9 bases map to TRBD1. Germline-derived CDR1 and CDR2 are KGHSH and LQKENI. V shed 3 bases, J shed 4 bases, and the junction held 6 bases outside the gene matches. The CDR3 has 15 residues. CDR3 sequence: CASSPGTGSGTEAFF. The DNA of the CDR3 is TGTGCCAGCTCACCCGGGACAGGGTCGGGCACTGAAGCTTTCTTT.

The chain is built from TRBV5-6 and TRBJ2-7; 9 positions agree with TRBD1. The CDR3 spans 13 residues. Looked up from germline, CDR1 is SGHDT and CDR2 is YYEEEE. V was clipped by 3 bases and J by 4 bases; unmatched bases: 2. The CDR3 reads CASSSQGAYEQYF. In nucleotides, the CDR3 is TGTGCCAGCAGCTCACAGGGGGCGTACGAGCAGTACTTC.

V is TRBV19 and J is TRBJ1-1; the match to TRBD1 covers 9 bases. Germline V gives CDR1 LNHDA, CDR2 SQIVND (reference sequence). The CDR3 totals 16 residues. V was pared by 5 bases and J by 0 bases, with 7 bases of the junction left unmatched. The CDR3 DNA reads TGTGCCAGTAGTTTCTACAGGGGGCGCTTGAACACTGAAGCTTTCTTT. This sequence encodes CASSFYRGRLNTEAFF.

The J gene is TRBJ2-3, the V gene TRBV9, with TRBD2 identical over 16 bases. The V gene end was trimmed by 0 bases and the J gene end by 5 bases; junction bases not matched to a gene: 6. The CDR3 length is 18 residues. Per germline, CDR1 SGDLS and CDR2 YYNGEE. This CDR3 is CASSVVGTSGGAGDTQYF. The CDR3 DNA reads as TGTGCCAGCAGCGTAGTAGGGACTAGCGGGGGGGCTGGAGATACGCAGTATTTT.

The chain uses TRBV7-3 and TRBJ2-7; 13 nucleotides agree with TRBD2. The CDR3 is made up of 15 amino acids. The V and J ends lost 4 bases and 6 bases, in that order; junction bases with no gene match: 6. Germline-derived CDR1 and CDR2 are SGHTA and FQGTGA. CDR3 nucleotides: TGTGCCAGCAGCTCGGGACTAGCGGGATTTAGCGAGCAGTACTTC. Translation gives CASSSGLAGFSEQYF.

This sequence joins TRBV7-3 and TRBJ2-7; the match to TRBD1 covers 8 bases. The trim removed 5 bases at V and 7 bases at J, leaving 10 bases unmatched. The germline CDR1 and CDR2 sequences are SGHTA and FQGTGA. This CDR3 contains 14 residues. As DNA, the CDR3 is TGTGCCAGCAGCCCAAGCCAGGGGGCGGAGGAGCAGTACTTC. This encodes CASSPSQGAEEQYF.

The gene calls are TRBV6-1 and TRBJ2-1; 8 nucleotides line up with TRBD2. The germline CDR1 and CDR2 sequences are MNHNS and SASEGT. This CDR3 is built from 15 residues. V was clipped by 3 bases and J by 8 bases; unmatched bases: 9. The CDR3 nucleotides are TGTGCCAGCAGTGATCTCGGGACTAGTGTAGATGAGCAGTTCTTC. Residues: CASSDLGTSVDEQFF.

The V gene is TRBV5-3, the J gene TRBJ2-7, with unresolved D. TRBV5-3 is treated as an ORF (open reading frame) with a function not yet certain. The CDR3 has 16 amino acids. V dropped 2 bases and J dropped 0 bases, with 15 bases sitting between them. The CDR3 nucleotides are TGTGCCAGAAGCTTAATGTCTGAGCTTTTCTCCTACGAGCAGTACTTC. Translation gives CARSLMSELFSYEQYF.

V gene TRBV18 combines with J gene TRBJ2-7, with no clear D. Germline V gene lookup returns CDR1 KGHSH and CDR2 LQKENI. The CDR3 sequence is 14 residues long. V dropped 0 bases and J dropped 2 bases, with 8 bases sitting between them. The CDR3 loop reads CASSPPIRPYEQYF. The CDR3 nucleotides read TGTGCCAGCTCACCACCGATCAGGCCCTACGAGCAGTACTTC.

This chain connects TRBV28 to TRBJ2-2; tentatively, D is TRBD1 (6 bases). The V end lost 4 bases, the J end lost 5 bases, and 8 bases lay between the germline ends. The CDR3 consists of 13 residues. Germline CDR1 MDHEN, CDR2 SYDVKM. CDR3 sequence reads: CASSWGLTGELFF. CDR3 DNA: TGTGCCAGCAGTTGGGGGCTGACCGGGGAGCTGTTTTTT.

This clone was seen a single time. As the CDR3 is not closed by the conserved phenylalanine or tryptophan, this likely results from a read error. The limits of the CDR3 on the DNA are not certain, so only TCRdb's listed CDR3 is given. This chain connects TRBV25-1 to TRBJ2-7; whether TRBD1, the table's D call, matches the DNA was not checked. The length of the CDR3 is 13 amino acids, counting both ends. The germline V gene encodes CDR1 MGHDK and CDR2 SYGVNS. CDR3 region: CASSGCFGQLFGY.

Only one count was recorded for this clone. The V call is TRBV4-1, the J call TRBJ2-7, with D unresolved. The germline gives CDR1 MGHRA, CDR2 YSYEKL. The V gene lost 4 bases and the J gene lost 7 bases, with 8 bases spanning the gap. CDR3 size: 11 residues. CDR3 nucleotide sequence: TGCGCCAGCAGCCTCTTCGAGGAGCAGTACTTC. Translating it yields CASSLFEEQYF.

The chain uses TRBV5-8 and TRBJ2-6; D is unclear. This CDR3 has 15 residues. CDR1 is SGHTS and CDR2 is YDEGEE in the germline V gene. Trimming pared 1 base from V and 1 base from J, leaving 6 bases between. The CDR3 nucleotides read TGTGCCAGCAGCTTGTTTCGGTCTGGGGCCAACGTCCTGACTTTC. Its translation is CASSLFRSGANVLTF.

On this clone: Germline is not matched at one junction end, which may reflect a read error. V is TRBV6-6 and J is TRBJ2-3; TRBD1 is a possible D gene (6 bases). Germline V lookup: CDR1 MNHNY, CDR2 SVGAGI (reference sequence). This CDR3 is 15 amino acids long. CDR3 region: CASRYSGQNTDTQYF. In nucleotides, the CDR3 is TGTGCCAGCAGATACTCAGGACAGAACACAGATACGCAGTATTTT.

This clone was seen only a few times. The J gene is TRBJ2-1, the V gene TRBV29-1; perhaps TRBD2 as D (5 bases). Germline loops: CDR1 SQVTM, CDR2 ANQGSEA. The length of the CDR3 is 13 residues. Trimming took 6 bases from V and 0 from J, leaving 9 bases between them. CDR3 sequence (DNA): TGCAGCGTGCCGGGGAGCTCCTACAATGAGCAGTTCTTC. Its translation: CSVPGSSYNEQFF.

The chain carries TRBV19 and TRBJ2-2, with TRBD1 identical over 8 bases. Germline V gene lookup returns CDR1 LNHDA and CDR2 SQIVND (reference sequence). J lost 4 bases, V lost 4 bases, and 5 bases had no gene match. The CDR3 loop spans 15 amino acids. CDR3: CASSTRTGRTGELFF. The CDR3 region has the DNA TGTGCCAGTAGTACCAGGACAGGGCGCACCGGGGAGCTGTTTTTT.

The chain couples TRBV5-6 to TRBJ2-7; possibly TRBD2 for D (5 bases). Germline loops: CDR1 SGHDT, CDR2 YYEEEE. The V and J ends lost 0 bases and 7 bases respectively, with 23 bases between them. The length of the CDR3 is 17 residues. The CDR3: CASSLAPHTSSRLEQYF. CDR3 nucleotide sequence: TGTGCCAGCAGCTTGGCCCCCCATACTAGTAGCCGACTAGAGCAGTACTTC. Supplemented by reference TRBV5-6 and TRBJ2-7, the full variable domain reads DAGVTQSPTHLIKTRGQQVTLRCSPKSGHDTVSWYQQALGQGPQFIFQYYEEEERQRGNFPDRFSGHQFPNYSSELNVNALLLGDSALYLCASSLAPHTSSRLEQYFGPGTRLTVT.

This chain joins TRBV6-1 and TRBJ2-1; the D gene is possibly TRBD1 (6 bases). Trimming left V 0 bases short and J 5 bases short, with 11 bases between. Per germline, CDR1 MNHNS and CDR2 SASEGT. CDR3 size: 15 residues. CDR3 coding DNA: TGTGCCAGCAGTGAAGCGACGAGGGGGAACAATGAGCAGTTCTTC. It codes for CASSEATRGNNEQFF.

The rearrangement joins TRBV7-8 to TRBJ1-1; D call uncertain. V gave up 1 base and J gave up 7 bases, with 10 bases separating them. The length of the CDR3 is 13 residues. CDR1 and CDR2 from the germline V gene are SGHVS and FQNEAQ. This chain's CDR3 is CASSLVVGGEAFF. The CDR3 DNA is TGTGCCAGCAGCTTAGTCGTTGGAGGTGAAGCTTTCTTT.

As to this clone: At one end, the junction sequence differs from germline, possibly due to a read error. This chain connects TRBV7-7 to TRBJ2-2; 10 positions agree with TRBD1. The CDR3 covers 16 residues. Germline-derived CDR1 and CDR2 are SSHAT and FNYEAQ (reference sequence). The DNA for the CDR3 is TGTGCTAGCAGCACCAGGACAGGGGGTGACACCGGGGAGCTGTTTTTT. It codes for CASSTRTGGDTGELFF.

J is TRBJ2-7 and V is TRBV5-1, with a weak D call TRBD1 (6 bases). V was trimmed by 6 bases and J by 5 bases, leaving 18 bases between them. The length of the CDR3 is 14 residues. Germline V gives CDR1 SGHRS, CDR2 YFSETQ. CDR3 DNA sequence: TGCGCCAGCACCGTCGCAACAGGGTTTGACGAGCAGTACTTC. As protein: CASTVATGFDEQYF.

This rearrangement joins TRBV6-6 to TRBJ2-7, with D possibly TRBD1 on 5 matching bases. Germline assignment: CDR1 MNHNY and CDR2 SVGAGI (reference sequence). V lost 4 bases, J lost 2 bases, and 12 bases lay in between. The CDR3 is 14 residues long. CDR3 sequence: CASSSAGYPYEQYF. CDR3 DNA sequence: TGTGCCAGCAGTTCGGCAGGGTATCCCTACGAGCAGTACTTC.

The chain links TRBV10-2 to TRBJ2-1, with 9 bases fitting TRBD2. V was clipped by 7 bases and J by 6 bases; unmatched bases: 16. There are 17 residues in the CDR3. Germline lookup yields CDR1 WSHSY and CDR2 SAAADI. The CDR3 loop is CASTSGMEAGGGNEQFF. The CDR3 DNA reads as TGCGCCAGCACGTCAGGGATGGAAGCGGGAGGAGGCAATGAGCAGTTCTTC.